Reported below is one TCR beta chain. No antigen is known for it. This sample was included in a study of Tregs in tolerant kidney transplant recipients. Sequencing was performed with immunoSEQ multiplex PCR; in TCRdb, only in-frame clones are kept and a portion is missing. The sample has thousands of clones; 56% are singletons. Trimming cost V 4 bases and J 4 bases, with 11 bases left between them. CDR3 size: 13 residues. Germline loops: CDR1 SGHVS, CDR2 FNYEAQ. The study, taken as a whole, reports: This study did not directly address biological reproducibility. The small number of patients limits these findings pending further validation.

This receptor was identified in a human donor in good health. The sample was CD8+ T cells from blood cultured with allogeneic cells. V and J are TRBV7-6 and TRBJ2-7; D call uncertain. The CDR3 nucleotides read TGTGCCAGCAGCTCCGGGCTGACATACGAGCAGTACTTC. The encoded protein is CASSSGLTYEQYF. The entire variable domain, with the rest obtained from reference TRBV7-6 and TRBJ2-7, is as follows: GAGVSQSPRYKVTKRGQDVALRCDPISGHVSLYWYRQALGQGPEFLTYFNYEAQQDKSGLPNDRFSAERPEGSISTLTIQRTEQRDSAMYRCASSSGLTYEQYFGPGTRLTVT.